The rows below give T cell receptor beta chains drawn from one sample of a study of OX40 agonist ivuxolimab in advanced cancers. Sequencing used immunoSEQ multiplex PCR; TCRdb keeps in-frame clones, though not all of them. There are tens of thousands of clones in the sample; nearly 85% occur only once, and 6.5% to 9.5% lies in the top ten. The specimen was CD4+ or CD8+ T cells sorted from blood, collected in a trial of the OX40 agonist ivuxolimab. The source is an adult with an advanced solid tumor such as melanoma, head and neck, liver or kidney cancer. CDR3s include the opening cysteine and the closing phenylalanine or tryptophan. The order of the fields is V gene, CDR3 length, clone size, D gene, J gene, CDR3 DNA, CDR3 protein. D genes are given only for firm matches. A row's size may be missing; if present it is once, few, many or a size class.

v_gene: TRBV15; len: 17; abundance: -; d_gene: TRBD1; j_gene: TRBJ1-4; CDR3nt: TGTGCCACCAGCCAAGACCAGGGGGAAGGACCTAATGAAAAACTGTTTTTT; CDR3aa: CATSQDQGEGPNEKLFF
v_gene: TRBV11-2; len: 18; abundance: -; d_gene: -; j_gene: TRBJ2-2; CDR3nt: TGTGCCAGCAGCTCACCTATCCCAACAGCCGAGAGGAGCGGGGAGCTGTTTTTT; CDR3aa: CASSSPIPTAERSGELFF
v_gene: TRBV9; len: 12; abundance: -; d_gene: -; j_gene: TRBJ1-1; CDR3nt: TGTGCCAGCAGCGTAGAGGAGGGTAAAGCTTTCTTT; CDR3aa: CASSVEEGKAFF
v_gene: TRBV5-1; len: 16; abundance: -; d_gene: -; j_gene: TRBJ1-4; CDR3nt: TGCGCCAGCAGCTTGACAGGGATTGCAACTAATGAAAAACTGTTTTTT; CDR3aa: CASSLTGIATNEKLFF
v_gene: TRBV5-6; len: 15; abundance: -; d_gene: TRBD1; j_gene: TRBJ2-7; CDR3nt: TGTGCCAGCAGCCTAGGGACAGGGGGATTTTACGAGCAGTACTTC; CDR3aa: CASSLGTGGFYEQYF
v_gene: TRBV4-3; len: 16; abundance: -; d_gene: TRBD1; j_gene: TRBJ2-3; CDR3nt: TGCGCCAGCAGCCAAGGCGGACCGACAGGGGCAGATACGCAGTATTTT; CDR3aa: CASSQGGPTGADTQYF
v_gene: TRBV7-9; len: 14; abundance: -; d_gene: -; j_gene: TRBJ1-1; CDR3nt: TGTGCCAGCAGCCCGACAGGTCTTAACACTGAAGCTTTCTTT; CDR3aa: CASSPTGLNTEAFF
v_gene: TRBV2; len: 16; abundance: -; d_gene: -; j_gene: TRBJ2-7; CDR3nt: TGTGCCAGCAGTGAAGGGACGACAGCCGTCTCCTACGAGCAGTACTTC; CDR3aa: CASSEGTTAVSYEQYF
v_gene: TRBV4-1; len: 15; abundance: -; d_gene: -; j_gene: TRBJ1-1; CDR3nt: TGCGCCAGCAGCCAAGTCTCCCGGATGAACACTGAAGCTTTCTTT; CDR3aa: CASSQVSRMNTEAFF
v_gene: TRBV27; len: 16; abundance: -; d_gene: -; j_gene: TRBJ1-2; CDR3nt: TGTGCCAGCAGTATTTCCTCAGGGACCAGACATTATGGCTACACCTTC; CDR3aa: CASSISSGTRHYGYTF
v_gene: TRBV27; len: 13; abundance: large; d_gene: -; j_gene: TRBJ1-1; CDR3nt: TGTGCCAGCAGCTACGACAAGAACACTGAAGCTTTCTTT; CDR3aa: CASSYDKNTEAFF
v_gene: TRBV5-1; len: 15; abundance: -; d_gene: TRBD1; j_gene: TRBJ2-5; CDR3nt: TGCGCCAGCAGCTCTTCCGGGACAGGGGAGGCGGCCCAGTACTTC; CDR3aa: CASSSSGTGEAAQYF
v_gene: TRBV9; len: 15; abundance: -; d_gene: -; j_gene: TRBJ2-3; CDR3nt: TGTGCCAGCAGCCTACAGGGCCGCGGCACAGATACGCAGTATTTT; CDR3aa: CASSLQGRGTDTQYF
v_gene: TRBV11-2; len: 15; abundance: -; d_gene: -; j_gene: TRBJ1-6; CDR3nt: TGTGCCAGCAGCTCCCGGGACACACTAAATTCACCCCTCCACTTT; CDR3aa: CASSSRDTLNSPLHF
v_gene: TRBV13; len: 14; abundance: -; d_gene: -; j_gene: TRBJ1-3; CDR3nt: TGTGCCAGCAGCTTAGGGCCGTTTGGGAACACCATATATTTT; CDR3aa: CASSLGPFGNTIYF
v_gene: TRBV27; len: 16; abundance: -; d_gene: -; j_gene: TRBJ2-3; CDR3nt: TGTGCCAGCAGTTCCCTGACGGGGAGGAGGGGAGATACGCAGTATTTT; CDR3aa: CASSSLTGRRGDTQYF
v_gene: TRBV9; len: 14; abundance: -; d_gene: TRBD1; j_gene: TRBJ2-7; CDR3nt: TGTGCCAGCAGCGTAGACGGGGACAGTGGCGAGCAGTACTTC; CDR3aa: CASSVDGDSGEQYF
v_gene: TRBV5-1; len: 17; abundance: -; d_gene: -; j_gene: TRBJ1-3; CDR3nt: TGCGCCAGCAGCTCCCCGGGAGGGGGGGAGTCTGGAAACACCATATATTTT; CDR3aa: CASSSPGGGESGNTIYF
v_gene: TRBV11-2; len: 15; abundance: -; d_gene: -; j_gene: TRBJ2-5; CDR3nt: TGTGCCAGCAGCCCACCGGGAAGATCTAAAGAGACCCAGTACTTC; CDR3aa: CASSPPGRSKETQYF
v_gene: TRBV7-9; len: 13; abundance: few; d_gene: -; j_gene: TRBJ1-2; CDR3nt: TGTGCCAGCAGCGAGACATTGTGGGATGGCTACACCTTC; CDR3aa: CASSETLWDGYTF
v_gene: TRBV27; len: 12; abundance: -; d_gene: -; j_gene: TRBJ1-5; CDR3nt: TGTGCCAGCAGTAACCAGGGACAGCCCCAGCATTTT; CDR3aa: CASSNQGQPQHF
v_gene: TRBV10-3; len: 15; abundance: -; d_gene: -; j_gene: TRBJ1-6; CDR3nt: TGTGCCATCACCGCCCACAGGATCGAGAATTCACCCCTCCACTTT; CDR3aa: CAITAHRIENSPLHF
v_gene: TRBV4-3; len: 15; abundance: -; d_gene: -; j_gene: TRBJ2-7; CDR3nt: TGCGCCAGCAGCCAGGACGGGCTGGAATCGGGCGAGCAGTACTTC; CDR3aa: CASSQDGLESGEQYF
v_gene: TRBV4-1; len: 14; abundance: -; d_gene: -; j_gene: TRBJ1-1; CDR3nt: TGCGCCAGCAGCCAACAGGGGACATACACTGAAGCTTTCTTT; CDR3aa: CASSQQGTYTEAFF
v_gene: TRBV12-2; len: 18; abundance: -; d_gene: -; j_gene: TRBJ2-7; CDR3nt: TGTGCAAGTCGCTTAGTCCAGCGGGGGGCGCCAAAAGCTTACGAGCAGTACTTC; CDR3aa: CASRLVQRGAPKAYEQYF
v_gene: TRBV5-1; len: 13; abundance: -; d_gene: -; j_gene: TRBJ1-4; CDR3nt: TGCGCCAGCAGCTTGGATCGGGATGAAAAACTGTTTTTT; CDR3aa: CASSLDRDEKLFF
v_gene: TRBV9; len: 17; abundance: -; d_gene: -; j_gene: TRBJ1-4; CDR3nt: TGTGCCAGCAGCGCCTTACAGGGCTATGCAACTAATGAAAAACTGTTTTTT; CDR3aa: CASSALQGYATNEKLFF